This section outlines one TCR beta chain sequence together with its context. Antigen unknown. The CDR3 extends over 14 amino acids. V was trimmed by 4 bases and J by 1 base, leaving 10 bases between them. The germline V gene encodes CDR1 SGHTA and CDR2 FQGNSA. This sample was included in a study of cytomegalovirus exposure and HLA in healthy donors. Study-level information: Unique TCRs numbering around 80 million, obtained from HLA-typed donors, made up an early data release. The study placed about four fifths of its 398 genotyped donors in the Caucasian-associated ancestry cluster.

Regarding the study as a whole: The authors judged a highly shared variant cluster likely a sequencing artifact.

13 Jbeta primers and 60 Vbeta primers were used for the PCR. Sequenced by immunoSEQ multiplex PCR; TCRdb stores in-frame clones only, minus some. The repertoire includes 150,000 to 200,000 clones, about 88% of them detected once, and approximately 2% sits in the top ten. The sequencing sample was made of PBMCs. The chain couples TRBV7-2 to TRBJ1-1; D remains ambiguous. This receptor was taken from a woman aged 18-29 years in good health and CMV-seronegative. The CDR3 region has the DNA TGTGCCAGCAGCTCCCAACCGGGGAACACTGAAGCTTTCTTT. Protein sequence: CASSSQPGNTEAFF. Together with reference TRBV7-2 and TRBJ1-1, the CDR3 gives the full variable domain: GAGVSQSPSNKVTEKGKDVELRCDPISGHTALYWYRQSLGQGLEFLIYFQGNSAPDKSGLPSDRFSAERTGGSVSTLTIQRTQQEDSAVYLCASSSQPGNTEAFFGQGTRLTVV.